This T cell receptor beta chain was obtained from a study of T cell changes during pregnancy in multiple sclerosis (dated 2019 in TCRdb). With respect to the entire study: In women with multiple sclerosis, the researchers looked at how the T cell repertoire shifted as pregnancy progressed.

The method behind the library was the immunoSEQ multiplex PCR assay. This is the immuneACCESS table as TCRdb keeps it, with only in-frame sequences that have V and J called. A part of the clones is gone; compared with another copy, unresolved V genes explain less than half, and the rest is unexplained. A total of just over 65,000 clones appear in this sample, about 90% of them only once. The ten most abundant clones make up 0.86% of the sample. Of note for this clone: The clone's antigen remains unknown. It has no much larger one-base neighbor in the sample; base qualities were not kept.

At the junction V is shortened by 3 bases and J by 4 bases; bases outside the gene matches: 2. Spanning cysteine to phenylalanine, the CDR3 consists of 14 amino acids. The kept DNA is CDR3 alone, 42 bases in frame from the first base. Taken from the germline V gene, the CDR1 and CDR2 loops are KGHSH and LQKENI. The TCR was taken from a female donor with multiple sclerosis, enrolled in a pregnancy study. The chain links TRBV18 with TRBJ1-1; the junction holds 10 bases that match TRBD1. Sequenced here: peripheral blood, sampled in the second trimester of pregnancy. CDR3 sequence: CASSPDRGATEAFF. DNA sequence: TGTGCCAGCTCACCGGACAGGGGGGCCACTGAAGCTTTCTTT. Where the CDR3 stops, the reference TRBV18 and TRBJ1-1 genes take over; the full variable domain is NAGVMQNPRHLVRRRGQEARLRCSPMKGHSHVYWYRQLPEEGLKFMVYLQKENIIDESGMPKERFSAEFPKEGPSILRIQQVVRGDSAAYFCASSPDRGATEAFFGQGTRLTVV.